This T cell receptor beta chain was profiled in a study of blood T cell repertoires in COVID-19. Measured with immunoSEQ multiplex PCR; TCRdb has only the in-frame clones, and not every one. The sample shows about 190,000 clones, about 85% of them seen only once. This CDR3 contains 16 residues. Germline CDR1 SGHRS, CDR2 YFSETQ. V was shortened by 0 bases and J by 3 bases, with 10 bases between the two germline ends. V and J are TRBV5-1 and TRBJ1-6; no clear D gene. The sequenced sample consisted of peripheral blood. The TCR comes from a man of 80 years or more with COVID-19, enrolled during active disease. The CDR3 DNA reads as TGCGCCAGCAGCTTGGCCGGCGGGTTCTATAATTCACCCCTCCACTTT. Translating gives CASSLAGGFYNSPLHF.